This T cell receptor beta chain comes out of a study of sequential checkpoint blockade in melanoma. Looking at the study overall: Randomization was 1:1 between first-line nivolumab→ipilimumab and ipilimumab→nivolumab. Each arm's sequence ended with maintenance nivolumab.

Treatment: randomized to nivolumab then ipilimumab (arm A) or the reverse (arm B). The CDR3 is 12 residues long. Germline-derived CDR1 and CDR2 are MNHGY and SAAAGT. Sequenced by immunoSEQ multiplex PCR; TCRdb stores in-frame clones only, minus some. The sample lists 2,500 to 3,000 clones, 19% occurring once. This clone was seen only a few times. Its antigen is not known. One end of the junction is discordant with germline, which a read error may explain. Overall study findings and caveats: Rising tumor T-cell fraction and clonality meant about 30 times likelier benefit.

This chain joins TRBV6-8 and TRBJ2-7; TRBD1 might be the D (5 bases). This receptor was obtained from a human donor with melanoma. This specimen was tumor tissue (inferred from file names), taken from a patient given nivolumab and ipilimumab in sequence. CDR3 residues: CAISPDSYEQYF. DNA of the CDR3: TGTGCCATCAGTCCTGACAGCTACGAGCAGTACTTC.